What follows are 21 T cell receptor beta chains derived from one specimen sequenced in a study of cytomegalovirus exposure and HLA in healthy donors. The PCR had 60 Vbeta and 13 Jbeta primers. TCRdb keeps only in-frame clones here, not all; method: immunoSEQ multiplex PCR. Counted here are 60,000 to 80,000 clones, over 50% occurring once; the ten biggest clones make up around 2.8%. The sample consisted of PBMCs. Receptor source: a man aged 30-40 years in good health and CMV-seronegative.

The chain joins TRBV4-1 to TRBJ2-2, with 8 bases fitting TRBD1. Germline CDR1 reads MGHRA; CDR2 reads YSYEKL. The CDR3 is 14 amino acids. The J segment lost 7 bases and the V segment lost 1 base, leaving 2 bases of the junction unmatched. The CDR3 DNA reads as TGCGCCAGCAGCCAAGGGACAGGGTTCGGGGAGCTGTTTTTT. It specifies CASSQGTGFGELFF.

The chain is built from TRBV9 and TRBJ1-2; perhaps TRBD1 as D (6 bases). CDR3 length: 13 amino acids. The germline CDR1 and CDR2 sequences are SGDLS and YYNGEE. V was pared by 5 bases and J by 8 bases, with 16 bases between. DNA for the CDR3: TGTGCCAGCAGGGGAGGGGGTAGTCGGGGCTACACCTTC. It codes for CASRGGGSRGYTF.

The V call is TRBV29-1, the J call TRBJ1-2; 8 bases agree with TRBD1. Germline trimming cut 3 bases from V and 8 bases from J; bases unmatched to any gene: 5. The CDR3 consists of 12 residues. CDR1 and CDR2 from the germline V gene are SQVTM and ANQGSEA. The CDR3 here is CSVETGAGGYTF. In DNA, the CDR3 is TGCAGCGTTGAGACAGGGGCCGGGGGCTACACCTTC.

The CDR3 bases are TGTGCCAGCAGTAACTCGCGGGGAACGGGGGGCAACAATGAGCAGTTCTTC. The encoded protein is CASSNSRGTGGNNEQFF. This chain uses TRBV2 with TRBJ2-1; D perhaps matches TRBD2 (7 bases). V was pared by 5 bases and J by 5 bases, with 22 bases between. This CDR3 is 17 amino acids long. Per germline, CDR1 SNHLY and CDR2 FYNNEI.

The gene calls are TRBV6-5 and TRBJ2-7; maybe TRBD1 (5 bases). This CDR3 has 13 residues. The germline V gene encodes CDR1 MNHEY and CDR2 SVGAGI. Trimming took off 2 bases at V and 2 bases at J, with 7 bases between the two ends. For the CDR3, the DNA is TGTGCCAGCAGTTACGACAGAGCCTACGAGCAGTACTTC. Protein: CASSYDRAYEQYF.

V usage is TRBV5-1 and J usage is TRBJ1-2, with 8 nucleotides matching TRBD1. The CDR3 has 14 amino acids. J gave up 9 bases and V 3 bases, and 10 bases lay outside the gene matches. Germline V lookup: CDR1 SGHRS, CDR2 YFSETQ. DNA for the CDR3: TGCGCCAGCAGCTGGACAGGGAGCGATCTTCGCTACACCTTC. It codes for CASSWTGSDLRYTF.

The genes are TRBV4-1 and TRBJ2-2, with D tentatively TRBD1 (5 bases). The CDR3 totals 15 residues. Trimming took off 4 bases at V and 2 bases at J, with 11 bases between the two ends. Per germline, CDR1 MGHRA and CDR2 YSYEKL. The CDR3 loop reads CASSLGHGNTGELFF. CDR3 DNA: TGCGCCAGCAGCCTTGGACACGGAAACACCGGGGAGCTGTTTTTT.

The chain is built from TRBV6-5 and TRBJ1-2; 7 positions match TRBD1. Looked up from germline, CDR1 is MNHEY and CDR2 is SVGAGI. J lost 9 bases, V lost 7 bases, and 8 bases had no gene match. The CDR3 runs to 12 residues. The CDR3 region is CASTSRDSRYTF. CDR3 nucleotide sequence: TGTGCCAGCACGTCCCGGGACAGCCGCTACACCTTC.

This clone was found a few times. CDR3 sequence: CAWSQDRGGEQYF. As DNA, the CDR3 is TGTGCCTGGAGCCAAGACAGGGGGGGGGAGCAGTACTTC. This chain links TRBV30 with TRBJ2-7; 9 positions agree with TRBD1. V was clipped by 3 bases and J by 7 bases; unmatched bases: 7. CDR1 GTSNPN and CDR2 SVGIG come from the germline V gene (reference sequence). The CDR3 is 13 residues long. The whole variable domain, filled in from reference TRBV30 and TRBJ2-7, reads SQTIHQWPATLVQPVGSPLSLECTVEGTSNPNLYWYRQAAGRGLQLLFYSVGIGQISSEVPQNLSASRPQDRQFILSSKKLLLSDSGFYLCAWSQDRGGEQYFGPGTRLTVT.

The chain joins TRBV28 to TRBJ2-7; D remains unclear. Per germline, CDR1 MDHEN and CDR2 SYDVKM. The V end lost 2 bases, the J end lost 1 base, and 9 bases lay between the germline ends. The CDR3 runs 14 residues. The CDR3 spells CASSLVSPSYEQYF. The CDR3 DNA follows: TGTGCCAGCAGTTTAGTTTCCCCGTCCTACGAGCAGTACTTC.

The genes are TRBV29-1 and TRBJ2-5, with D possibly TRBD1 on 6 matching bases. There are 12 residues in the CDR3. The germline V and J ends were trimmed by 2 bases and 5 bases, with 9 bases remaining between them. The germline V gene has CDR1 SQVTM and CDR2 ANQGSEA. CDR3 sequence reads: CSVEQGLETQYF. As DNA, the CDR3 is TGCAGCGTTGAACAGGGGTTGGAGACCCAGTACTTC.

The chain uses TRBV4-1 and TRBJ2-7; a weak D match, TRBD2 (6 bases). V lost 1 base to trimming and J lost 4 bases, with 11 bases between them. CDR1 is MGHRA and CDR2 is YSYEKL in the germline V gene. This CDR3 is built from 14 residues. As DNA, the CDR3 is TGCGCCAGCAGCCAAGGACCAGGGAGGTACGAGCAGTACTTC. It codes for CASSQGPGRYEQYF.

This rearrangement joins TRBV7-9 to TRBJ2-7; weak D call: TRBD1 (5 bases). V lost 5 bases to trimming and J lost 3 bases, with 17 bases between them. This CDR3 contains 15 residues. Germline V gene data show CDR1 as SEHNR and CDR2 as FQNEAQ (reference sequence). The CDR3 DNA sequence: TGTGCCAGCAGCACTTCCGCAGGGATAAACTACGAGCAGTACTTC. This codes for CASSTSAGINYEQYF.

This chain uses TRBV5-6 with TRBJ2-7, with D unclear. Germline CDR1 is SGHDT and CDR2 is YYEEEE. The CDR3 length is 13 residues. Trimming took 0 bases from V and 6 from J, leaving 10 bases between them. DNA for the CDR3: TGTGCCAGCAGCTTGGTGGCCGCTTTCGAGCAGTACTTC. Protein product: CASSLVAAFEQYF.

This clone appeared a few times. This rearrangement joins TRBV6-1 to TRBJ2-3; 7 nucleotides line up with TRBD1. Germline values: CDR1 MNHNS, CDR2 SASEGT. Trimming at V came to 6 bases and at J to 0 bases, leaving 6 bases not matched to a gene. CDR3 size: 15 residues. CDR3 sequence: CASSRDRSSTDTQYF. The CDR3 DNA follows: TGTGCCAGCAGCAGGGACAGATCAAGCACAGATACGCAGTATTTT.

V usage is TRBV7-6 and J usage is TRBJ2-7; D remains ambiguous. CDR1 is SGHVS and CDR2 is FNYEAQ in the germline V gene. The CDR3 is made up of 13 amino acids. V lost 3 bases, J lost 2 bases, and 8 bases lay in between. The CDR3 sequence: CASSLGYTYEQYF. CDR3 DNA: TGTGCCAGCAGCTTGGGCTACACCTACGAGCAGTACTTC. Full variable domain (remainder filled in from reference TRBV7-6 and TRBJ2-7): GAGVSQSPRYKVTKRGQDVALRCDPISGHVSLYWYRQALGQGPEFLTYFNYEAQQDKSGLPNDRFSAERPEGSISTLTIQRTEQRDSAMYRCASSLGYTYEQYFGPGTRLTVT.

The V call is TRBV10-3, the J call TRBJ2-1; 8 bases fit TRBD2. CDR1 is ENHRY and CDR2 is SYGVKD in the germline V gene. CDR3 length: 14 residues. V lost 11 bases, J lost 4 bases, and 10 bases stayed unmatched. In DNA form, the CDR3 reads TGTGCCTCAGGGGCGGGGGGCCTTTACAATGAGCAGTTCTTC. Its translation is CASGAGGLYNEQFF.

This clone came up a few times. V usage is TRBV4-2 and J usage is TRBJ1-2; D possibly corresponds to TRBD1 (5 bases). CDR3 length equals 16 residues. Trimming left V 0 bases short and J 4 bases short, with 15 bases between. From germline, CDR1 is LGHNA and CDR2 YNFKEQ. The DNA of the CDR3 is TGTGCCAGCAGCCAAGACCTTCCGGGACTGGGCTATGGCTACACCTTC. Translated: CASSQDLPGLGYGYTF.

The V gene is TRBV19, the J gene TRBJ1-5, with D perhaps matching TRBD1 (6 bases). The CDR3 contains 15 residues. CDR1 LNHDA and CDR2 SQIVND come from the germline V gene (reference sequence). The V end lost 10 bases, the J end lost 2 bases, and 18 bases lay between the germline ends. This CDR3 reads CAIARQATGNQPQHF. For the CDR3, the DNA is TGTGCCATAGCCCGACAGGCGACCGGCAATCAGCCCCAGCATTTT.

This clone was picked up one time. CDR3 bases: TGCGCCAGCAGCTTTGACAGGTCTTCCTACGAGCAGTACTTC. Its translation is CASSFDRSSYEQYF. This chain connects TRBV5-1 to TRBJ2-7, with TRBD1 as a possible D gene (6 bases). Between the trimmed V and J ends, which lost 2 bases and 1 base, there was a span of 10 bases. This CDR3 has 14 amino acids. Germline CDR1 and CDR2: SGHRS and YFSETQ.

The V and J genes are TRBV6-5 and TRBJ1-4; 7 bases line up with TRBD1. J was trimmed by 7 bases and V by 0 bases; bases with no gene match: 5. Per the germline V gene, CDR1 is MNHEY and CDR2 is SVGAGI. The CDR3 is 15 amino acids. CDR3 region: CASSYSPGGSEKLFF. In DNA form, the CDR3 reads TGTGCCAGCAGTTACTCGCCAGGGGGTAGTGAAAAACTGTTTTTT.